This TCR beta chain was recorded in a study of early T cells in non-severe SARS-CoV-2 infection. On the study more broadly: Unpaired chains resulted from sequencing bulk RNA of unsorted whole blood.

The germline V gene encodes CDR1 KGHSH and CDR2 LQKENI. The ends lost 4 bases at V and 9 bases at J; junction bases unmatched: 11. There are 15 residues in the CDR3. Attachment of unique molecular identifiers to individual cDNA molecules was performed. TCRdb re-derived calls from the 5' RACE reads in MiXCR, one entry per CDR3 protein. The sample lists roughly 100,000 distinct CDR3 sequences, around 13% occurring once. This clonotype was obtained from an adult who was a healthcare worker with PCR-confirmed SARS-CoV-2 infection or an uninfected control (not recorded which). The chain employs TRBV18 and TRBJ2-1, with TRBD2 matching over 8 bases. Sequenced sample: whole blood. CDR3 sequence: CASSLGTGTSAEQFF. The DNA of the CDR3 is TGTGCCAGCTCACTCGGAACGGGGACTAGTGCTGAGCAGTTCTTC.